Only one count was recorded for the clone carrying this T cell receptor beta chain. As yet, its antigen is unknown. This entry comes from a study of cytomegalovirus exposure and HLA in healthy donors. V trimming: 9 bases; J trimming: 0 bases; junction bases outside the gene matches: 3. This CDR3 is built from 14 residues. CDR1 and CDR2 (germline): MNHEY, SMNVEV (reference sequence). Study-level findings and limits: Associated with cytomegalovirus, according to the listing, were 164 TCR beta chains.

The donors were members of the validation cohort, which comprised under 150 subjects and was separate from the first cohort of fewer than 700 subjects. The table came from immunoSEQ multiplex PCR; TCRdb's copy has only in-frame clones and leaves some out. This table holds some 120,000 clones, 85% to 90% found once. This receptor was taken from a man younger than 45 in good health and CMV-seronegative. Sample: PBMCs. This rearrangement joins TRBV27 to TRBJ2-3, with 10 bases identical to TRBD2. The CDR3 nucleotides read TGTGCCAGTAAGACTAGCGGGAGCACAGATACGCAGTATTTT. Translating it yields CASKTSGSTDTQYF.